Included here is one T cell receptor (beta chain) sequence, with context. Its target is unknown. A read error may account for a junction end that differs from germline. Other nucleotide sequences in the sample specify the same CDR3. The sample is drawn from a study of memory CD4+ T cells and cytomegalovirus serostatus. Turning to the study itself: Of the healthy Belgian adults, 9 were CMV seropositive and more than 20 seronegative. Study-level points and caveats: CD4+ memory repertoires contained about two fifths of the roughly 160 reported CMV TCRbeta sequences.

The sort gate was single viable CD3+CD4+CD8-CD45RO+ cells for memory CD4+ T cells. Serostatus was set by detecting CMV pp150, pp28, p38, p52 IgG. The data were produced by immunoSEQ multiplex PCR, yet TCRdb's version contains in-frame clones alone and is incomplete. The data contain around 53,000 clones, around 83% of them singletons. The clonotype comes from an adult in good health and CMV-seropositive. The sequenced sample consisted of memory CD4+ T cells from blood.

CDR3 loop: CAWSGDLNYEQYF. CDR3 bases: TGCGCCTGGAGTGGGGACCTCAACTACGAGCAGTACTTC. The rearrangement joins TRBV30 to TRBJ2-7, with D perhaps being TRBD1 or TRBD2 (5 bases each). From germline, CDR1 is GTSNPN and CDR2 SVGIG (reference sequence). The CDR3 is 13 amino acids.